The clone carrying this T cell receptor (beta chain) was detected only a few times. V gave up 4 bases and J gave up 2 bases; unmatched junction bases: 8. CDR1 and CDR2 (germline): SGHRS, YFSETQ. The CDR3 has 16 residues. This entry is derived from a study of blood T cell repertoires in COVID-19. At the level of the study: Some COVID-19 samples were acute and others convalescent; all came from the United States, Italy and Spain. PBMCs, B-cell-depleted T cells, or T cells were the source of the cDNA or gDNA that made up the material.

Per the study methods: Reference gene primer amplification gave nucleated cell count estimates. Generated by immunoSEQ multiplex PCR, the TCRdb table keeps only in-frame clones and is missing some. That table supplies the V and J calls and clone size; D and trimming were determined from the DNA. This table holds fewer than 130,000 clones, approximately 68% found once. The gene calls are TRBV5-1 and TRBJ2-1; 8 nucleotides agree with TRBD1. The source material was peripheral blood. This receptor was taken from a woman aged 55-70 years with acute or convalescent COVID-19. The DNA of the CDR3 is TGCGCCAGCAGCACAGGACAGGGATCTGCCTACAATGAGCAGTTCTTC. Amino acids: CASSTGQGSAYNEQFF.